One and the same sample provided the 7 T cell receptor beta chains below, sequenced in a study of blood T cell repertoires in COVID-19. Repertoires were generated with immunoSEQ multiplex PCR, while TCRdb's copy carries only in-frame clones and drops some. Altogether about 300,000 clones are present, approximately 84% being singletons, with the ten largest covering about 9.4%. Material: PBMCs or T cells enriched from blood (not recorded which). The receptors shown here come from a woman under 30 who had recovered from COVID-19.

V and J are TRBV28 and TRBJ2-5; 7 nucleotides line up with TRBD2. J gave up 4 bases and V 1 base, and 9 bases lay outside the gene matches. The CDR3 consists of 16 residues. Germline assignment: CDR1 MDHEN and CDR2 SYDVKM. The CDR3 sequence: CASSLLLGRGRETQYF. CDR3 DNA: TGTGCCAGCAGTTTATTGTTGGGGAGGGGACGAGAGACCCAGTACTTC.

CDR3 DNA sequence: TGTGCCAGTAGTATAGTAGGGACTCCTAACTATGGCTACACCTTC. Translated, it gives CASSIVGTPNYGYTF. This chain links TRBV19 with TRBJ1-2, with D tentatively TRBD1 (5 bases). Germline CDR1 LNHDA, CDR2 SQIVND (reference sequence). This CDR3 has 15 residues. The V gene lost 1 base and the J gene lost 0 bases, with 9 bases spanning the gap.

This rearrangement joins TRBV4-1 to TRBJ1-6, with D hard to call. Germline-derived CDR1 and CDR2 are MGHRA and YSYEKL. The CDR3 extends over 16 amino acids. The V end was cut by 3 bases, the J end by 5 bases, with 14 bases between. The CDR3 loop reads CASSHPRKSNNSPLHF. The CDR3 region has the DNA TGCGCCAGCAGCCATCCCAGAAAGTCCAATAATTCACCCCTCCACTTT.

This chain connects TRBV5-4 to TRBJ2-7; 9 nucleotides match TRBD1. CDR1 and CDR2 from the germline V gene are SGHNT and YYREEE (reference sequence). The CDR3 is made up of 13 amino acids. Trimming at V came to 0 bases and at J to 7 bases, leaving 2 bases not matched to a gene. The CDR3 here is CASSLDRGREQYF. Here the CDR3 DNA reads TGTGCCAGCAGCTTGGACAGGGGGCGTGAGCAGTACTTC.

This chain links TRBV2 with TRBJ1-5; D may be TRBD1 (6 bases). Trimming took 6 bases from V and 5 from J, leaving 14 bases between them. The germline V gene has CDR1 SNHLY and CDR2 FYNNEI. The CDR3 extends over 14 amino acids. The CDR3 region has the DNA TGTGCCAGCAGCCCTTGGGCAGGGGATCAGCCCCAGCATTTT. As protein: CASSPWAGDQPQHF.

The J gene is TRBJ1-2, the V gene TRBV7-2, with no clear D. Germline lookup yields CDR1 SGHTA and CDR2 FQGNSA. The CDR3 runs 13 residues. V lost 5 bases, J lost 5 bases, and 12 bases lay in between. The CDR3 reads CASSRGREYGYTF. The CDR3 nucleotides read TGTGCCAGCAGCCGAGGAAGGGAGTATGGCTACACCTTC. The full variable domain, with the rest looked up from reference TRBV7-2 and TRBJ1-2, is GAGVSQSPSNKVTEKGKDVELRCDPISGHTALYWYRQSLGQGLEFLIYFQGNSAPDKSGLPSDRFSAERTGGSVSTLTIQRTQQEDSAVYLCASSRGREYGYTFGSGTRLTVV.

This chain connects TRBV6-5 to TRBJ2-1; 9 bases fit TRBD2. After removal of 4 bases from V and 5 bases from J, the junction contained 9 bases not matched to a gene. The CDR3 is 16 amino acids. The germline CDR1 and CDR2 sequences are MNHEY and SVGAGI. As DNA, the CDR3 is TGTGCCAGCAGTTTATCAAGCGGGAGGATAAACAATGAGCAGTTCTTC. It codes for CASSLSSGRINNEQFF.